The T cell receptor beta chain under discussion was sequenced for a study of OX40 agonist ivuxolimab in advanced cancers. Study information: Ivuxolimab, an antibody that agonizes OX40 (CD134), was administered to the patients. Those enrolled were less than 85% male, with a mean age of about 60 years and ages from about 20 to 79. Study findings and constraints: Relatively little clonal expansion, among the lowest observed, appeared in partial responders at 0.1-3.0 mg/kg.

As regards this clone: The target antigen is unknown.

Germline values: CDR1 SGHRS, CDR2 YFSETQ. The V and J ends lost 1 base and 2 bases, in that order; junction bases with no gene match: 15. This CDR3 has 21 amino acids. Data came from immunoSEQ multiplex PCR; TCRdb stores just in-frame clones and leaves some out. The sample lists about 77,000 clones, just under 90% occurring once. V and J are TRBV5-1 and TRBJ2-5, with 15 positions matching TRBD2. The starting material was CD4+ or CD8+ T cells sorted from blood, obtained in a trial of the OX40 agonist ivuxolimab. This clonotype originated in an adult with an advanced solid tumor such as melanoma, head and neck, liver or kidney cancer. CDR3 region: CASSLLNTGLAGGSWQETQYF. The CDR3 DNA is TGCGCCAGCAGCTTGTTGAATACGGGACTAGCGGGAGGATCGTGGCAAGAGACCCAGTACTTC.